This T cell receptor (beta chain) originates from a study of blood T cells in healthy people across ages. As for the study in general: Capture via template switching afforded approximately one barcoded beta molecule per two T cells. The study's findings and limits: Per million T cells, the diversity of TCR beta decreased roughly linearly as age advanced.

The CDR3 has 13 amino acids. The V gene's germline CDR1 is MGHDK and CDR2 SYGVNS. Trimming cost V 6 bases and J 6 bases; bases outside gene matches: 6. On this clonotype itself: Its target is not known.

The second PCR ran about 6 to 11 cycles with a sample-barcoded 5' primer and J-beta primers. TCRdb recomputed calls from the 5' RACE reads with MiXCR, one row per CDR3 protein. The sample has roughly 1.6 million distinct CDR3 sequences, almost 35% seen once. Material: blood. The V gene is TRBV25-1, the J gene TRBJ2-3; 7 bases are a match to TRBD1. The sequence was collected from a woman aged 30 to 39 in good health. CDR3 bases: TGTGCCAGCAGAGACAGGGCACGGGATACGCAGTATTTT. This translates into CASRDRARDTQYF.